The 6 T cell receptor beta chains below come from one sample, sequenced in a study of T cells in Graves' hyperthyroidism and ophthalmopathy. RNA transcripts provided the source from which TCR beta CDR3 regions were amplified. Carried out on the TCR CDR3, a first-round RT-PCR used the HTBI primer set. One entry per CDR3 protein, called by TCRdb with MiXCR from the multiplex PCR reads. This sample has about 400,000 distinct CDR3 sequences, with roughly 13% found just once. Sequences were obtained from blood. The receptor set was obtained from a woman in her late teens or twenties with Graves' hyperthyroidism.

This clonotype was counted between two and nine times. The chain recombines TRBV14 with TRBJ2-7; tentative D call: TRBD1 (6 bases). In germline, CDR1 is SGHDN, CDR2 FVKESK. The CDR3 contains 14 residues. V was pared by 3 bases and J by 7 bases, with 16 bases between. CDR3 loop: CASSQDVDRNEQYF. In DNA form, the CDR3 reads TGTGCCAGCAGCCAGGATGTGGACAGAAATGAGCAGTACTTC.

This clonotype has at least ten counts. The chain employs TRBV15 and TRBJ1-2; 9 bases map to TRBD1. V gave up 1 base and J gave up 4 bases; unmatched junction bases: 4. Germline assignment: CDR1 LNHNV and CDR2 YYDKDF (reference sequence). The CDR3 length is 15 residues. CDR3 sequence (DNA): TGTGCCACCAGCAGAGTGACAGGGGGTAGCTATGGCTACACCTTC. It codes for CATSRVTGGSYGYTF.

This clonotype has at least ten counts. This chain uses TRBV2 with TRBJ2-7; 7 bases are shared with TRBD2. Germline V CDR1 and CDR2: SNHLY, FYNNEI. CDR3 length equals 16 residues. Losses at the gene ends were 2 bases for V and 2 bases for J; bases not matched to a gene: 9. The CDR3 sequence is CASSEYGLAATYEQYF. The CDR3, as DNA: TGTGCCAGCAGTGAATACGGTCTAGCGGCGACCTACGAGCAGTACTTC.

The chain combines TRBV20-1 with TRBJ1-3; possible D gene TRBD1, 6 bases. Trimming removed 2 bases at V and 0 bases at J, with 14 bases between. CDR3 size: 16 residues. CDR1 is DFQATT, CDR2 SNEGSKA, per germline (reference sequence). The CDR3 nucleotides read TGCAGTGCTAGAAAACGGACAGACCTCTCTGGAAACACCATATATTTT. It encodes CSARKRTDLSGNTIYF.

This clonotype was detected only a few times. V is TRBV5-1 and J is TRBJ2-5; maybe TRBD1 (5 bases). CDR3 length: 14 residues. V lost 4 bases and J lost 1, with 11 bases in between. Looked up from germline, CDR1 is SGHRS and CDR2 is YFSETQ. DNA of the CDR3: TGCGCCAGCAGCAAACAGACAGTCCAAGAGACCCAGTACTTC. It encodes CASSKQTVQETQYF.

Ten or more counts support this clonotype. The chain joins TRBV20-1 to TRBJ2-3, with a possible D match to TRBD1 (5 bases). This CDR3 comprises 13 residues. The V end was cut by 3 bases, the J end by 2 bases, with 9 bases between. In germline, CDR1 is DFQATT, CDR2 SNEGSKA (reference sequence). CDR3 residues: CSARTASTDTQYF. In nucleotides, the CDR3 is TGCAGTGCTAGGACAGCTTCCACAGATACGCAGTATTTT.